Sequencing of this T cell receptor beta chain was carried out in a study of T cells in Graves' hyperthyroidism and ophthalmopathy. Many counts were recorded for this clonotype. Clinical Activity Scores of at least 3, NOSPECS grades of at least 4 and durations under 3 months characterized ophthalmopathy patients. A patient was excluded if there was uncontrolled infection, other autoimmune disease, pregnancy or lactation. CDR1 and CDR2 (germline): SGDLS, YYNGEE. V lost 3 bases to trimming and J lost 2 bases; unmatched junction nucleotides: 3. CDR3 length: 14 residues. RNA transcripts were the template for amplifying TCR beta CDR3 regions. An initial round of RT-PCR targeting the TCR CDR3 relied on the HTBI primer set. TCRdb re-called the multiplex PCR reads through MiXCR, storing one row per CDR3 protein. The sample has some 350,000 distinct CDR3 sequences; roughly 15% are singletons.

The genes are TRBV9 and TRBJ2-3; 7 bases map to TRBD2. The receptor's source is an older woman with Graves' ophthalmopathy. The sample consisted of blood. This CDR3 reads CASSAGDYTDTQYF. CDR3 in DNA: TGTGCCAGCAGCGCTGGGGACTACACAGATACGCAGTATTTT.